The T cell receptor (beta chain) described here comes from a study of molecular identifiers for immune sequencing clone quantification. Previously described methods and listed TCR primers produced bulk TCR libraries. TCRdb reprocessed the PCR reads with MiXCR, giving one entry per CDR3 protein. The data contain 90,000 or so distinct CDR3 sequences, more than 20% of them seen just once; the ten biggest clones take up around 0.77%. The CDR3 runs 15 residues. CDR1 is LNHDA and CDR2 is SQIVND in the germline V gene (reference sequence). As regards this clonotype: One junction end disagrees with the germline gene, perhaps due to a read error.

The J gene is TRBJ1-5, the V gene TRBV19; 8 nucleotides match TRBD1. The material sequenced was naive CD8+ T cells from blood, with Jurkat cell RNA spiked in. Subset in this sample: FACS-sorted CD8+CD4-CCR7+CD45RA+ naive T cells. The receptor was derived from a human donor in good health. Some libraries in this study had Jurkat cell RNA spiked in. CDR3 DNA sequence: TGTGCCAGTAGTACGGGACAGGAGAGGAATCAGCCCCGGCATTTT. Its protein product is CASSTGQERNQPRHF.